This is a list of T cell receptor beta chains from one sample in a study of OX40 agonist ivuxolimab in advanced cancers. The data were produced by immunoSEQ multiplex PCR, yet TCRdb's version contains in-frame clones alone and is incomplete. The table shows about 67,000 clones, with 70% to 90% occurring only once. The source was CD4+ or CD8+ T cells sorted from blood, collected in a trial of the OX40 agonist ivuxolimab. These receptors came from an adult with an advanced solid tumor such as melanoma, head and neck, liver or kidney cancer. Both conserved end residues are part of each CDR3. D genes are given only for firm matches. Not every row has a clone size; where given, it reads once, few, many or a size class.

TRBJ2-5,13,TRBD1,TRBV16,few,TGTGCCAGCAGCCCCGGGACAGGGGAGACCCAGTACTTC,CASSPGTGETQYF
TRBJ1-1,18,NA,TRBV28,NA,TGTGCCAGCAGTTTCGTCGGGGCGTGGGGTGTTAGGGACACTGAAGCTTTCTTT,CASSFVGAWGVRDTEAFF
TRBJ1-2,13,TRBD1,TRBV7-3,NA,TGTGCCAGCAGCCCCGGGACAGGGGTTGGCTACACCTTC,CASSPGTGVGYTF
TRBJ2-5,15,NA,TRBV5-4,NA,TGTGCCAGCAGCTTGGATCCCGCGAGAGAAGAGACCCAGTACTTC,CASSLDPAREETQYF
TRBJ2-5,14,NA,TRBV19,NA,TGTGCCAGTAGTTCGGGACACTTCCAAGAGACCCAGTACTTC,CASSSGHFQETQYF
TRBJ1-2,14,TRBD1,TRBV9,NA,TGTGCCAGCAGCGTAGGACAGGGGGCGGAAGGCTACACCTTC,CASSVGQGAEGYTF
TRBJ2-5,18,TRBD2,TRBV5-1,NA,TGCGCCAGCAGCTGGGGTACTAGCGGGAGGCGGAGGGGAGAGACCCAGTACTTC,CASSWGTSGRRRGETQYF
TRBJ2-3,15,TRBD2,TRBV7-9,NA,TGTGCCAGCAGCTCGGGACTAGCCGGGGCAGATACGCAGTATTTT,CASSSGLAGADTQYF
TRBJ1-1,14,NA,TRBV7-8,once,TGTGCCAGCAGCTTATTCTCAGGCCCCACTGAAGCTTTCTTT,CASSLFSGPTEAFF
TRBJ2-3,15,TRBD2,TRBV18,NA,TGTGCCAGCTCTCAGCTAGCGGGAAGCACAGATACGCAGTATTTT,CASSQLAGSTDTQYF
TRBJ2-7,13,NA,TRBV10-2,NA,TGCGCCAGCACCGATAAGGGGGGGTACGAGCAGTACTTC,CASTDKGGYEQYF
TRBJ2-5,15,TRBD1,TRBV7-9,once,TGTGCCAGCAGCCCCAACGACAGGGGAGACTTTTCGCAGTACTTC,CASSPNDRGDFSQYF
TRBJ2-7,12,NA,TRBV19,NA,TGTGCCAGTAGTATGCGGGAAGACGAGCAGTACTTC,CASSMREDEQYF
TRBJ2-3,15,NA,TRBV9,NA,TGTGCCAGCAGCGTATCAAGCGACAGCACAGATACGCAGTATTTT,CASSVSSDSTDTQYF
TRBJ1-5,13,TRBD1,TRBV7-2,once,TGTGCCAGCAGCCGGGACAGAAATCAGCCCCAGCATTTT,CASSRDRNQPQHF
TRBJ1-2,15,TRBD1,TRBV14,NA,TGTGCCAGCAGCTTCCGACAGGGCCTGAACTATGGCTACACCTTC,CASSFRQGLNYGYTF
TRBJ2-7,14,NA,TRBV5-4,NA,TGTGCCAGCACCCGGGACCGCCGCTCCTACGAGCAGTACTTC,CASTRDRRSYEQYF
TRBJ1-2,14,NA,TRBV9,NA,TGTGCCAGCAGCGCCCTTTCAGGGGCGGAGGGCTACACCTTC,CASSALSGAEGYTF
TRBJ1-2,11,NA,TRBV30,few,TGTGCCTGGAACAGGTTGTATGGCTACACCTTC,CAWNRLYGYTF
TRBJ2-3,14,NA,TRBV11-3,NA,TGTGCCAGCTCGGAGGGCCGGGGCACAGATACGCAGTATTTT,CASSEGRGTDTQYF
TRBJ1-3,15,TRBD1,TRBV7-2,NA,TGTGCCAGCAGCCTGACAGGGAAAACTGGAAACACCATATATTTT,CASSLTGKTGNTIYF
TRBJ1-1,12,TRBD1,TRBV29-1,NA,TGCAGCGTCCGGACAGGGGGCACTGAAGCTTTCTTT,CSVRTGGTEAFF
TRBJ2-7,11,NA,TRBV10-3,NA,TGTGCCATCAGTGAGAAGTACGAGCAGTACTTC,CAISEKYEQYF
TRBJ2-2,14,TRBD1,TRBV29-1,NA,TGCAGCGTTGTCGGGACAGTGAACACCGGGGAGCTGTTTTTT,CSVVGTVNTGELFF
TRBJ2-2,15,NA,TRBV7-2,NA,TGTGCCAGCAGCACTTGGGGGCCTAACACCGGGGAGCTGTTTTTT,CASSTWGPNTGELFF
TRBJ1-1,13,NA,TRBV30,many,TGTGCCTGGAGTGTACGGTCGGACGCTGAAGCTTTCTTT,CAWSVRSDAEAFF
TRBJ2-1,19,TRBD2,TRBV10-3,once,TGTGCCATCAGTCCCTCTCGGGTAGCGGGAGGGAACTCCTACAATGAGCAGTTCTTC,CAISPSRVAGGNSYNEQFF
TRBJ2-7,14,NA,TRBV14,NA,TGTGCCAGCAGCCAGCCTTCTCGAACCTACGAGCAGTACTTC,CASSQPSRTYEQYF
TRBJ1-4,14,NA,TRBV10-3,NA,TGTGCCATCAGTGAGGGGGATACTAATGAAAAACTGTTTTTT,CAISEGDTNEKLFF
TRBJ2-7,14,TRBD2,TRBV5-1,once,TGCGCCAGCAGCTTGACGGGACTAGCGAGCGAGCAGTACTTC,CASSLTGLASEQYF
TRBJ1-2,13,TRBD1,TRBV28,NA,TGTGCCAGCTCGGGACAGACTAACTATGGCTACACCTTC,CASSGQTNYGYTF
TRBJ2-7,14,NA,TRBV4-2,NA,TGTGCCAGCAGCCAAGAGACCGCTTCCTACGAGCAGTACTTC,CASSQETASYEQYF
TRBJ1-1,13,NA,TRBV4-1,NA,TGCGCCAGCAGCCCCCGGGAGAACACTGAAGCTTTCTTT,CASSPRENTEAFF
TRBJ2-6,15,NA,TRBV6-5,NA,TGTGCCAGCAGACCGGACAGCCCCGGGGCCAACGTCCTGACTTTC,CASRPDSPGANVLTF
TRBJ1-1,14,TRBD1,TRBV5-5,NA,TGTGCCAGCAGCTTAGGACAGGTGAACACTGAAGCTTTCTTT,CASSLGQVNTEAFF
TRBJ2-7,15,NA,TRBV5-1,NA,TGCGCCAGCAGCTTGCTTCGACAGAGCTCCTACGAGCAGTACTTC,CASSLLRQSSYEQYF
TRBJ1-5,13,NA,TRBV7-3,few,TGTGCCAGCAGCTCCCACAGGGACCAGCCCCAGCATTTT,CASSSHRDQPQHF
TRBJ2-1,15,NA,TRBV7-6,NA,TGTGCCAGCAGCCTACCAGGGATGACCTACAATGAGCAGTTCTTC,CASSLPGMTYNEQFF
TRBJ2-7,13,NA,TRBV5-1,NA,TGCGCCAGCAGCTTAAACAGGGACTACGAGCAGTACTTC,CASSLNRDYEQYF
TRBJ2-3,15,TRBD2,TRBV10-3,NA,TGTGCCATACGAGGGGGGCTAGCGGGACTATATACGCAGTATTTT,CAIRGGLAGLYTQYF
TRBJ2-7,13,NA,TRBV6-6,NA,TGTGCCAGCAGTTATCAACTCCCGCCTCAGCAGTACTTC,CASSYQLPPQQYF
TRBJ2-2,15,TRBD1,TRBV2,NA,TGTGCCAGCAGTGAATTCACAGGGGACACCGGGGAGCTGTTTTTT,CASSEFTGDTGELFF
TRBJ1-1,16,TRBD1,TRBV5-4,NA,TGTGCCAGCAGCTTACCGGGACAGGGGGCGAACACTGAAGCTTTCTTT,CASSLPGQGANTEAFF
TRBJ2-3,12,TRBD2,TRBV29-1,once,TGCAGCGTTCCAACTAGCGCAGATACGCAGTATTTT,CSVPTSADTQYF
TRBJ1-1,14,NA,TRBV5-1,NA,TGCGCCAGCAGCTGGGGAGGACAGAACACTGAAGCTTTCTTT,CASSWGGQNTEAFF
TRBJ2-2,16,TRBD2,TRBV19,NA,TGTGCCAGTAGCCCATGGCCCAGCGGGAGGACCGGGGAGCTGTTTTTT,CASSPWPSGRTGELFF
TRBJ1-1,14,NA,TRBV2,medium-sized,TGTGCCAGCAGTCTAAGGGAGGGCGGGCCTGAAGCTTTCTTT,CASSLREGGPEAFF
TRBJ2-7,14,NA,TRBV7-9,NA,TGTGCCATCACCCACGGACGGAGCTCCTACGAGCAGTACTTC,CAITHGRSSYEQYF
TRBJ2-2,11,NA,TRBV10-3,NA,TGTGCCATCAAAGGGGACGGGGAGCTGTTTTTT,CAIKGDGELFF
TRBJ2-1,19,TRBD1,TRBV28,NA,TGTGCCAGCAGCCCGGGACAGGGGTTATCTTTTGGCTCCTACAATGAGCAGTTCTTC,CASSPGQGLSFGSYNEQFF
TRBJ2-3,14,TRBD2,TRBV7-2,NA,TGTGCCAGCAGCCGCGGGGGGCGCACAGATACGCAGTATTTT,CASSRGGRTDTQYF